Each of the 27 T cell receptor beta chains below was sequenced from the same sample in a study of regulatory T cells in long-lasting Graves disease. As to time point: newly diagnosed GD, antithyroid drugs for less than 3 months. RNA isolated from PBMCs was used to make the TCR library. In building TCR beta libraries, iRepertoire HTBI primers were used together with Arm-PCR of CDR3 regions. TCRdb reanalysed the multiplex PCR reads using MiXCR and keeps one entry per CDR3 protein. Here the sample spans hundreds of thousands of distinct CDR3 sequences, 15% being singletons. These sequences were also reported in another study, on T cells in Graves' hyperthyroidism and ophthalmopathy.

This material consisted of peripheral blood mononuclear cells (PBMCs), taken at new diagnosis, from a patient treated with antithyroid drugs. These TCRs come from a middle-aged woman with Graves disease.

The chain carries TRBV29-1 and TRBJ2-7; 14 bases match TRBD2. CDR1 is SQVTM, CDR2 ANQGSEA, per germline. This CDR3 contains 13 residues. Trimming removed 7 bases from V and 6 bases from J; junction bases left unmatched: 5. The CDR3 DNA sequence: TGCAGCGCTGGACTAGCGGGAGGCTTCGAGCAGTACTTC. This translates into CSAGLAGGFEQYF.

This clonotype occurred many times. The chain joins TRBV5-5 to TRBJ1-5; tentative D call: TRBD1 (6 bases). Germline values: CDR1 SGHKS, CDR2 YYEKEE (reference sequence). V was clipped by 0 bases and J by 7 bases, with 14 bases between them. The CDR3 contains 15 residues. CDR3 region: CASSLDQGNRQPQHF. CDR3 DNA: TGTGCCAGCAGCTTGGACCAGGGGAACAGGCAGCCCCAGCATTTT.

This CDR3 is CASSLREEGDTQYF. CDR3 sequence (DNA): TGTGCCAGCAGCCTTCGGGAGGAGGGCGATACGCAGTATTTT. The V call is TRBV27, the J call TRBJ2-1; TRBD2 matches at 7 bases. The end of the DNA fits TRBJ2-3 better, so the J call may be wrong. The CDR3 runs 14 residues. In germline, CDR1 is MNHEY, CDR2 SMNVEV (reference sequence).

There are many counts of this clonotype. The rearrangement joins TRBV27 to TRBJ1-5; maybe TRBD1 (5 bases). V lost 5 bases, J lost 5 bases, and 13 bases lay in between. The CDR3 length is 14 residues. CDR1 MNHEY and CDR2 SMNVEV come from the germline V gene (reference sequence). The CDR3 loop reads CASSIGTGYQPQHF. As DNA, the CDR3 is TGTGCCAGCAGTATCGGGACGGGCTATCAGCCCCAGCATTTT.

This clonotype was recorded at least ten times. Here the CDR3 reads CASSVTTGQGWDTQYF. The CDR3 DNA is TGTGCCAGCAGCGTAACCACCGGACAGGGTTGGGATACGCAGTATTTT. The chain has TRBV9 and TRBJ2-3, with TRBD1 matching over 8 bases. Germline trimming cut 1 base from V and 6 bases from J; bases unmatched to any gene: 10. Germline V gene sequence: CDR1 SGDLS, CDR2 YYNGEE. This CDR3 contains 16 residues.

The J gene is TRBJ2-3, the V gene TRBV6-1; D gene unclear. Between the trimmed V and J ends, which lost 8 bases and 6 bases, there was a span of 18 bases. The CDR3 has 14 amino acids. CDR1 and CDR2 from the germline V gene are MNHNS and SASEGT. Here the CDR3 DNA reads TGTGCCAGCCACCCAGGATACGAGGTGGATACGCAGTATTTT. Its protein product is CASHPGYEVDTQYF.

This clonotype was recorded at least ten times. The genes are TRBV12-3 or TRBV12-4 and TRBJ2-1, with D possibly matching TRBD2 (5 bases). This CDR3 is built from 15 residues. Trimming removed 3 bases at V and 7 bases at J, with 16 bases between. Here the CDR3 DNA reads TGTGCCAGCAGTTTTTCCCGGGAACCGGGGAATGAGCAGTTCTTC. Translation: CASSFSREPGNEQFF.

V and J are TRBV12-3 or TRBV12-4 and TRBJ1-1; TRBD1 aligns across 10 bases. This CDR3 comprises 18 residues. After removal of 4 bases from V and 3 bases from J, the junction contained 14 bases not matched to a gene. CDR3 DNA: TGTGCCAGCAGTTCATTCGGGACAGGGGCGGAGGGGGACACTGAAGCTTTCTTT. As protein: CASSSFGTGAEGDTEAFF.

In its sample, this clonotype was seen many times. The genes are TRBV19 and TRBJ1-6, with D perhaps TRBD1 (6 bases). Between the trimmed V and J ends, which lost 6 bases and 2 bases, there was a span of 20 bases. The CDR3 has 18 amino acids. From germline, CDR1 is LNHDA and CDR2 SQIVND (reference sequence). The CDR3: CASRLDSQGWPYNSPLHF. In DNA, the CDR3 is TGTGCCAGTAGGCTCGACTCTCAGGGGTGGCCCTATAATTCACCCCTCCACTTT.

This clonotype was found many times. The gene calls are TRBV18 and TRBJ1-2; a possible D gene is TRBD1 (5 bases). Trimming pared 2 bases from V and 3 bases from J, leaving 13 bases between. This CDR3 region has 15 residues. CDR1 and CDR2 from the germline V gene are KGHSH and LQKENI. CDR3 residues: CASSPSRDLDYGYTF. For the CDR3, the DNA is TGTGCCAGCTCACCATCGCGGGACTTGGACTATGGCTACACCTTC.

This clonotype was seen many times. The rearrangement uses TRBV5-1 and TRBJ2-1; 13 nucleotides agree with TRBD2. The V gene's germline CDR1 is SGHRS and CDR2 YFSETQ. The ends lost 7 bases at V and 10 bases at J; junction bases unmatched: 8. The length of the CDR3 is 14 residues. CDR3 sequence: CASALEGLAGEQFF. Here the CDR3 DNA reads TGCGCCAGCGCGTTAGAGGGACTAGCGGGAGAGCAGTTCTTC.

This chain joins TRBV13 and TRBJ2-2; tentative D call: TRBD1 (5 bases). The CDR3 runs 19 residues. Germline lookup yields CDR1 PRHDT and CDR2 FYEKMQ (reference sequence). The V end was cut by 3 bases, the J end by 4 bases, with 24 bases between. DNA for the CDR3: TGTGCCAGCAGCTTTAGTAGTAGAAAGCGAAGTCAGGGCACCGGGGAGCTGTTTTTT. Translated, it gives CASSFSSRKRSQGTGELFF.

The V call is TRBV18, the J call TRBJ2-5; the match to TRBD1 covers 8 bases. CDR3 length equals 16 residues. From germline, CDR1 is KGHSH and CDR2 LQKENI. J lost 6 bases, V lost 3 bases, and 12 bases had no gene match. CDR3 sequence (DNA): TGTGCCAGCTCACCCAACTCTTTAGACAGGGGAAAGACCCAGTACTTC. Protein product: CASSPNSLDRGKTQYF.

The chain carries TRBV5-6 and TRBJ2-1, with D possibly being TRBD2 (5 bases). Trimming took off 6 bases at V and 7 bases at J, with 11 bases between the two ends. This CDR3 is 12 amino acids long. In germline, CDR1 is SGHDT, CDR2 YYEEEE. In nucleotides, the CDR3 is TGTGCCAGCACCGTGACTAAAAATGAGCAGTTCTTC. The encoded protein is CASTVTKNEQFF.

This clonotype came up many times. The chain has TRBV5-1 and TRBJ2-7; 9 bases agree with TRBD2. The CDR3 consists of 16 residues. J lost 2 bases, V lost 5 bases, and 11 bases had no gene match. CDR1 is SGHRS and CDR2 is YFSETQ in the germline V gene. CDR3 DNA sequence: TGCGCCAGCAGACCCCCGGGACTAGCTGGGACCTACGAGCAGTACTTC. Translation: CASRPPGLAGTYEQYF.

In this sample, this clonotype turned up many times. This sequence joins TRBV2 and TRBJ2-5, with 9 bases identical to TRBD1. Germline V gives CDR1 SNHLY, CDR2 FYNNEI. The CDR3 is 13 residues long. V was clipped by 6 bases and J by 5 bases; unmatched bases: 4. The CDR3 protein is CASRMTGGETQYF. The CDR3, as DNA: TGTGCCAGCAGGATGACAGGGGGGGAGACCCAGTACTTC.

The chain has TRBV20-1 and TRBJ1-5, with D maybe TRBD1 (6 bases). Trimming stripped 7 bases from V and 2 bases from J, with 12 bases between. CDR3 length: 13 amino acids. In germline, CDR1 is DFQATT, CDR2 SNEGSKA (reference sequence). The CDR3 DNA reads TGCAGTGGCACAGGGCCCGGCAATCAGCCCCAGCATTTT. This gives the protein CSGTGPGNQPQHF.

The gene calls are TRBV6-2 or TRBV6-3 and TRBJ2-3; perhaps TRBD1 as D (5 bases). Germline V CDR1 and CDR2: MNHEY, SVGEGT. V gave up 0 bases and J gave up 7 bases, with 14 bases separating them. This CDR3 comprises 15 residues. CDR3 protein: CASSYSRPAGNTQYF. The CDR3 region has the DNA TGTGCCAGCAGTTACTCAAGGCCCGCAGGGAATACGCAGTATTTT.

Many counts were recorded for this clonotype. The chain uses TRBV5-5 and TRBJ2-7; the D is unclear. Trimming pared 4 bases from V and 0 bases from J, leaving 11 bases between. Germline assignment: CDR1 SGHKS and CDR2 YYEKEE (reference sequence). The CDR3 extends over 14 amino acids. DNA of the CDR3: TGTGCCAGCAGCGCGTTTATGAGCTCCTACGAGCAGTACTTC. Amino acid sequence: CASSAFMSSYEQYF. Combining the CDR3 with reference TRBV5-5 and TRBJ2-7 gives the whole variable domain DAGVTQSPTHLIKTRGQQVTLRCSPISGHKSVSWYQQVLGQGPQFIFQYYEKEERGRGNFPDRFSARQFPNYSSELNVNALLLGDSALYLCASSAFMSSYEQYFGPGTRLTVT.

This clonotype was recorded at least ten times. The rearrangement links TRBV15 to TRBJ2-3; possible D gene TRBD1, 5 bases. CDR1 and CDR2 from the germline V gene are LNHNV and YYDKDF (reference sequence). Trimming removed 0 bases at V and 2 bases at J, with 15 bases between. CDR3 length: 17 residues. This CDR3 reads CATSRDRAGFNTDTQYF. CDR3 nucleotides: TGTGCCACCAGCAGAGATCGGGCAGGGTTTAACACAGATACGCAGTATTTT.

The chain combines TRBV4-1 with TRBJ2-5, with D maybe TRBD1 (6 bases). With 2 bases removed from V and 2 bases from J, the gap between germline ends came to 15 bases. Germline values: CDR1 MGHRA, CDR2 YSYEKL. The CDR3 is made up of 16 amino acids. The CDR3 here is CASSQTQGFEQETQYF. The DNA of the CDR3 is TGCGCCAGCAGCCAAACACAGGGCTTTGAACAAGAGACCCAGTACTTC.

Written as DNA, the CDR3 is TGCAGCGTTGACGTTGGCGGGAAAGCCTACGAGCAGTACTTC. Protein sequence: CSVDVGGKAYEQYF. The gene calls are TRBV29-1 and TRBJ2-7; D perhaps matches TRBD2 (6 bases). The germline V gene has CDR1 SQVTM and CDR2 ANQGSEA. Trimming stripped 3 bases from V and 2 bases from J, with 14 bases between. This CDR3 spans 14 amino acids.

The chain carries TRBV4-1 and TRBJ1-2, with 9 bases that match TRBD1. J was trimmed by 4 bases and V by 5 bases; bases with no gene match: 8. This CDR3 comprises 15 residues. Germline values: CDR1 MGHRA, CDR2 YSYEKL. CDR3 residues: CASSYLPGQGYGYTF. The CDR3 coding sequence is TGCGCCAGCAGCTATTTGCCGGGACAGGGCTATGGCTACACCTTC.

This clonotype was found many times. The chain is built from TRBV11-3 and TRBJ1-2; a weak D match, TRBD1 (5 bases). V was trimmed by 9 bases and J by 3 bases, leaving 17 bases between them. Germline loops: CDR1 SGHNT, CDR2 YENEEA. The CDR3 length is 14 residues. In DNA form, the CDR3 reads TGTGCCAGTAGCCGGGGCCTTGGGGACTATGGCTACACCTTC. The encoded protein is CASSRGLGDYGYTF.

This clonotype was counted at least ten times. The V and J genes are TRBV6-5 and TRBJ1-1, with D unclear. Germline V gives CDR1 MNHEY, CDR2 SVGAGI. CDR3 size: 15 residues. The V end was cut by 3 bases, the J end by 0 bases, with 11 bases between. The CDR3 here is CASSYQAMMNTEAFF. DNA of the CDR3: TGTGCCAGCAGTTATCAGGCAATGATGAACACTGAAGCTTTCTTT.

Details on this clonotype: Since no conserved phenylalanine or tryptophan closes the CDR3, a read error is the likely cause. The gene calls are TRBV6-2 or TRBV6-3 and TRBJ1-6, with a possible D match to TRBD1 (5 bases). Germline V lookup: CDR1 MNHEY, CDR2 SVGEGT. The ends were cut back, 9 bases at V and 10 bases at J, with 16 bases in the middle. The CDR3 covers 13 residues. This CDR3 reads CARWDSSASPLHL. In nucleotides, the CDR3 is TGTGCCAGGTGGGACTCCTCAGCCTCACCCCTCCACCTT.

This clonotype was recorded at least ten times. The chain is built from TRBV7-2 and TRBJ2-7; TRBD2 matches at 7 bases. With V trimmed by 3 bases and J by 5 bases, 13 bases remained unmatched. CDR1 and CDR2 from the germline V gene are SGHTA and FQGNSA. The length of the CDR3 is 16 residues. The CDR3 sequence: CASSFSVGGPVHEQYF. The CDR3 bases are TGTGCCAGCAGCTTTTCCGTGGGAGGGCCTGTCCACGAGCAGTACTTC.